Following are 10 T cell receptor beta chains from one sample sequenced in a study of T cells in Graves' hyperthyroidism and ophthalmopathy. TCR beta CDR3 regions were amplified from RNA transcripts. Initially, a first-round RT-PCR of the TCR CDR3 employed the HTBI primer set. Each CDR3 protein is one row after TCRdb ran MiXCR on the multiplex PCR reads. The sample consists of approximately 490,000 distinct CDR3 sequences, approximately 23% of them appearing once. Sequencing input: blood. These receptors originate from a woman in her sixties or seventies with Graves' ophthalmopathy.

This clonotype was observed a few times. The chain recombines TRBV30 with TRBJ2-1; either TRBD1 or TRBD2 may supply D (5 bases each). The length of the CDR3 is 14 residues. V shed 3 bases and J shed 8 bases, with 17 bases lying between them. Germline values: CDR1 GTSNPN, CDR2 SVGIG (reference sequence). The CDR3 DNA is TGTGCCTGGAGGACCCCGGGGCTGAGGGATGAGCAGTTCTTC. Protein: CAWRTPGLRDEQFF.

This clonotype was seen many times. This rearrangement joins TRBV10-3 to TRBJ1-5, with 8 bases identical to TRBD1. CDR1 is ENHRY and CDR2 is SYGVKD in the germline V gene. J lost 6 bases, V lost 6 bases, and 7 bases had no gene match. This CDR3 region has 14 residues. CDR3 amino acids: CAISRQGLTQPQHF. CDR3 DNA: TGTGCCATCAGCCGACAGGGGTTGACTCAGCCCCAGCATTTT.

This clonotype was observed many times. This sequence joins TRBV12-5 and TRBJ2-5; 7 bases fit TRBD2. The CDR3 consists of 14 residues. Looked up from germline, CDR1 is LGHNT and CDR2 is FRNRAP. The trim removed 9 bases at V and 5 bases at J, leaving 12 bases unmatched. This CDR3 reads CASAAPGGPETQYF. The CDR3 DNA reads as TGTGCTAGCGCCGCTCCGGGAGGACCGGAGACCCAGTACTTC. Combining the CDR3 with reference TRBV12-5 and TRBJ2-5 gives the whole variable domain DARVTQTPRHKVTEMGQEVTMRCQPILGHNTVFWYRQTMMQGLELLAYFRNRAPLDDSGMPKDRFSAEMPDATLATLKIQPSEPRDSAVYFCASAAPGGPETQYFGPGTRLLVL.

The chain recombines TRBV5-1 with TRBJ2-5, with D possibly TRBD2 on 6 matching bases. In germline, CDR1 is SGHRS, CDR2 YFSETQ. V was shortened by 0 bases and J by 2 bases, with 11 bases between the two germline ends. The CDR3 sequence is 15 residues long. The CDR3 sequence is CASSLAGVRQETQYF. CDR3 nucleotide sequence: TGCGCCAGCAGCTTGGCGGGAGTACGGCAAGAGACCCAGTACTTC.

This clonotype has more than one count but fewer than ten. The V gene is TRBV10-3, the J gene TRBJ2-1; D assignment may be TRBD1 or TRBD2 (5 bases each). The V and J ends lost 2 bases and 9 bases respectively, with 11 bases between them. The CDR3 consists of 13 residues. Germline V gene sequence: CDR1 ENHRY, CDR2 SYGVKD. The CDR3 sequence is CAISEVGDVEQFF. CDR3 sequence (DNA): TGTGCCATCAGTGAGGTGGGGGACGTTGAGCAGTTCTTC.

This clonotype was seen only a few times. Here the CDR3 reads CASSGLAGGIIAYNEQFF. The CDR3 nucleotides read TGTGCCAGCAGTGGACTAGCGGGAGGGATTATAGCCTACAATGAGCAGTTCTTC. This chain links TRBV2 with TRBJ2-1; 14 bases agree with TRBD2. V was clipped by 4 bases and J by 2 bases; unmatched bases: 7. Germline assignment: CDR1 SNHLY and CDR2 FYNNEI. The CDR3 is 18 residues long.

This clonotype was seen many times. The V call is TRBV11-2, the J call TRBJ2-5; 7 bases line up with TRBD2. The CDR3 loop spans 15 amino acids. Germline V CDR1 and CDR2: SGHAT, FQNNGV. The J segment lost 5 bases and the V segment lost 0 bases, leaving 6 bases of the junction unmatched. The CDR3 DNA follows: TGTGCCAGCAGCTTAGATGGACTAGACGGGGAGACCCAGTACTTC. Residues: CASSLDGLDGETQYF.

The genes are TRBV4-1 and TRBJ2-3, with a possible D match to TRBD2 (6 bases). CDR3 length: 16 residues. The V gene lost 4 bases and the J gene lost 1 base, with 15 bases spanning the gap. From germline, CDR1 is MGHRA and CDR2 YSYEKL. CDR3 sequence: CASSPPYGGRTDTQYF. Here the CDR3 DNA reads TGCGCCAGCAGCCCTCCCTACGGGGGACGCACAGATACGCAGTATTTT.

The chain has TRBV12-3 or TRBV12-4 and TRBJ1-6; TRBD1 is a possible D gene (6 bases). Trimming took 6 bases from V and 11 from J, leaving 17 bases between them. CDR3 length: 14 amino acids. In DNA, the CDR3 is TGTGCCAGCAGCAAGATGGGGGGCGGGACACCCCTCCACTTT. It is translated as CASSKMGGGTPLHF.

In this sample, this clonotype turned up a few times. J is TRBJ2-5 and V is TRBV5-6; D might be TRBD1 or TRBD2, each matching 6 bases. Germline values: CDR1 SGHDT, CDR2 YYEEEE. V was pared by 0 bases and J by 3 bases, with 15 bases between. CDR3 length: 16 residues. The CDR3 region is CASSLARGRQEETQYF. The CDR3 DNA sequence: TGTGCCAGCAGCTTGGCCCGGGGGCGCCAGGAAGAGACCCAGTACTTC.